This T cell receptor (beta chain) was sequenced for a study of cytomegalovirus exposure and HLA in healthy donors. On this clone: Within the sample, other DNA sequences also encode this same CDR3.

The PCR used 60 Vbeta and 13 Jbeta primers. Here immunoSEQ multiplex PCR was the method, and the copy in TCRdb shows in-frame clones only, minus some. The repertoire consists of approximately 170,000 clones, with roughly 87% occurring once and the leading ten covering approximately 4%. Trimming took 0 bases from V and 0 from J, leaving 9 bases between them. The CDR3 contains 16 residues. CDR1 SGDLS and CDR2 YYNGEE come from the germline V gene. The sequence came from a man aged 50-59 years in good health and CMV-seropositive. Sample: PBMCs. The genes are TRBV9 and TRBJ2-2, with a possible D match to TRBD2 (6 bases). The CDR3 region is CASSVGLAANTGELFF. The CDR3 region has the DNA TGTGCCAGCAGCGTAGGGTTAGCGGCGAACACCGGGGAGCTGTTTTTT. The full variable domain, in which reference TRBV9 and TRBJ2-2 provide the parts outside the CDR3, is DSGVTQTPKHLITATGQRVTLRCSPRSGDLSVYWYQQSLDQGLQFLIQYYNGEERAKGNILERFSAQQFPDLHSELNLSSLELGDSALYFCASSVGLAANTGELFFGEGSRLTVL.